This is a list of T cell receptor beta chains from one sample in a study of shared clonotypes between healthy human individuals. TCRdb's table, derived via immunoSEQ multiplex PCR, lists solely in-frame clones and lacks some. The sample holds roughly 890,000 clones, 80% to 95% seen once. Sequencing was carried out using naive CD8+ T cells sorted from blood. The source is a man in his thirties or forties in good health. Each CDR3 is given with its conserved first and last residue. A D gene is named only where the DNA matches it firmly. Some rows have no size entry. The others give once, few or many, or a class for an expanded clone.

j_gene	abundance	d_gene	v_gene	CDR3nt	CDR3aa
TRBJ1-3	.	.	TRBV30	TGTGCCTGGAGTGAGGGGGTTGGAAACACCATATATTTT	CAWSEGVGNTIYF
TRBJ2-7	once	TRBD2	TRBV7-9	TGTGCCAGCAGCCGCCTCCAGGGACTAGCGGAATACGAGCAGTACTTC	CASSRLQGLAEYEQYF
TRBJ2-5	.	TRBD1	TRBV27	TGTGCCAGCAGTTTCCTCACGACAGGGCGGTGGGAGACCCAGTACTTC	CASSFLTTGRWETQYF
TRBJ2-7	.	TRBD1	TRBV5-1	TGCGCCAGCAGCTTGGCGGGTCCGGACAGGGGGTGGTACGAGCAGTACTTC	CASSLAGPDRGWYEQYF
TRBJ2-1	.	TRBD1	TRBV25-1	TGTGCCAGCAGCGACAGGGGGATTAGAAACAATGAGCAGTTCTTC	CASSDRGIRNNEQFF
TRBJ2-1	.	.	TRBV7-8	TGTGCCAGCAGCTTATACATTACTAACAATGAGCAGTTCTTC	CASSLYITNNEQFF
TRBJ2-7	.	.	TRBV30	TGTGCCTGGAGTGTACTGGGGAACGAGCAGTACTTC	CAWSVLGNEQYF
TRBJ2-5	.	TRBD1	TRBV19	TGTGCCAGTAGTATGGAACAGGGGGCTGTGGGAGAGACCCAGTACTTC	CASSMEQGAVGETQYF
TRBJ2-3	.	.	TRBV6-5	TGTGCCAGCAGTTACTCGAAACTCACAGATACGCAGTATTTT	CASSYSKLTDTQYF
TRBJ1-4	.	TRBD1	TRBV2	TGTGCCAGCAGTGAGGAGGACAGGGTGGAAAAACTGTTTTTT	CASSEEDRVEKLFF
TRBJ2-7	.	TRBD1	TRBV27	TGTGCCAGTCGTACAGGGGCCGCCTACGAGCAGTACTTC	CASRTGAAYEQYF
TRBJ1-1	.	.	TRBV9	TGTGCCAGCAGCGTAGGGGGCAAAACTGAAGCTTTCTTT	CASSVGGKTEAFF
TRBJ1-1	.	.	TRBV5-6	TGTGCCAGCAGCGACTGGGGCGGGATGACTGAAGCTTTCTTT	CASSDWGGMTEAFF
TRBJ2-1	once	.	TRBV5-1	TGCGCCAGCAGCCCAGGCCCTAGGGGGGTCGAGCAGTTCTTC	CASSPGPRGVEQFF
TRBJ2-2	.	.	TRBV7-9	TGTGCCAGCATAATACACCCGAACACCGGGGAGCTGTTTTTT	CASIIHPNTGELFF
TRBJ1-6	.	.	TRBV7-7	TGTGCCAGCAGCTCAGGCCCGAAGTCACCCCTCCACTTT	CASSSGPKSPLHF
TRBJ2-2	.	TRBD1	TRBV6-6	TGTGCCAGCAGTTACTTGGGACAGGGCACCGGGGAGCTGTTTTTT	CASSYLGQGTGELFF
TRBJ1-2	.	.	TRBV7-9	TGTGCCAGCAGCTTCTCGACAGGCCTCTATGGCTACACCTTC	CASSFSTGLYGYTF
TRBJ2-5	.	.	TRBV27	TGTGCCAGCAGTTTATACAGGGTAGGGGAGACCCAGTACTTC	CASSLYRVGETQYF
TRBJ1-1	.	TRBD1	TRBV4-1	TGCGCCAGCAGCCAAGACCAGGGGGCGGGTACTGAAGCTTTCTTT	CASSQDQGAGTEAFF
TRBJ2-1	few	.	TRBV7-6	TGTGCCAGCAGCCGCGACCTCGACTTCAATGAGCAGTTCTTC	CASSRDLDFNEQFF
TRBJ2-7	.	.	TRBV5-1	TGCGCCAGCAGCTTCCGAATGCAGGGGACCTCCTACGAGCAGTACTTC	CASSFRMQGTSYEQYF
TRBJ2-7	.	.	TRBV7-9	TGTGCCAGCAGCTTAGGCAGAGTGGGAGCAGCCTACGAGCAGTACTTC	CASSLGRVGAAYEQYF
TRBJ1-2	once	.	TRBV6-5	TGTGCCAGCAGTTACTTCACCGGGACAACAGACGGCTACACCTTC	CASSYFTGTTDGYTF
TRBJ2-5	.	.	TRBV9	TGTGCCAGCAGCGATGGGAACCAAGAGACCCAGTACTTC	CASSDGNQETQYF
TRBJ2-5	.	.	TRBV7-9	TGTGCCAGCAGCTTAGTTGGCCTAGGGGAGACCCAGTACTTC	CASSLVGLGETQYF
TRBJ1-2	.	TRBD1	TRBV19	TGTGCCAGTAGTATAGTTTGGGACAGAAATTTTTATGGCTACACCTTC	CASSIVWDRNFYGYTF
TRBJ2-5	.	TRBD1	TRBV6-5	TGTGCCAGCAGTTCGGGAACAGGGGGCGCCCAGTACTTC	CASSSGTGGAQYF
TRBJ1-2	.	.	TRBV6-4	TGTGCCAGCAGTGACCCGGGCTATGGCTACACCTTC	CASSDPGYGYTF
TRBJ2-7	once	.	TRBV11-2	TGTGCCAGCAGCTTAGGGGCAGGGAGGTACGAGCAGTACTTC	CASSLGAGRYEQYF
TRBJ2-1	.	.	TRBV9	TGTGCCAGCAGCGACCTCAATGAGCAGTTCTTC	CASSDLNEQFF
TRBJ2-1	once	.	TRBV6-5	TGTGCCAGCCGATTTGGGGCCAGCTCCTACAATGAGCAGTTCTTC	CASRFGASSYNEQFF
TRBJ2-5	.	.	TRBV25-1	TGTGCCAGCAGTGGGGATTGGGGAGAAGGAGAGACCCAGTACTTC	CASSGDWGEGETQYF
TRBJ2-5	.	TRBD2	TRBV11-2	TGTGCCAGCAGCTCTCTAGCGGGAGGGACCCAAGAGACCCAGTACTTC	CASSSLAGGTQETQYF
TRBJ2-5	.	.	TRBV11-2	TGTGCCAGCAGCCATATTTTCAGGCGGAGAGAGACCCAGTACTTC	CASSHIFRRRETQYF
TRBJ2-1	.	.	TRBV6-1	TGTGCCAGCAGGAGGGAAGGGGGGAATGAGCAGTTCTTC	CASRREGGNEQFF
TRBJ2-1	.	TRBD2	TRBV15	TGTGCCACCAGCAGAGATCTGGCGGGAGGGGGGCCGTTGGACAATGAGCAGTTCTTC	CATSRDLAGGGPLDNEQFF
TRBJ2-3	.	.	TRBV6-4	TGTGCCAGCAGTGGGGGAAGCGGGAGCACAGATACGCAGTATTTT	CASSGGSGSTDTQYF
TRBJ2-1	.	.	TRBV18	TGTGCCAGCTCACCCACGAGGGGGGCCGGGGGAGGCAATGAGCAGTTCTTC	CASSPTRGAGGGNEQFF
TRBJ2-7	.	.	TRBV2	TGTGCCAGCACCTCAGGGTTATTCTCCTACGAGCAGTACTTC	CASTSGLFSYEQYF
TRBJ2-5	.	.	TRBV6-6	TGTGCCAGCAGTTACTCGGTCTCCGGGTACCAAGAGACCCAGTACTTC	CASSYSVSGYQETQYF
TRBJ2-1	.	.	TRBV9	TGTGCCAGCAGCGTGGAGATTCGCTCCTACAATGAGCAGTTCTTC	CASSVEIRSYNEQFF
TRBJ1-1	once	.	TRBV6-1	TGTGCCAGCAGATACAGCCGTGAAGCTTTCTTT	CASRYSREAFF
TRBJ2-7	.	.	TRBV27	TGTGCCAGCAGTCTTATAGGAGACGAGCAGTACTTC	CASSLIGDEQYF
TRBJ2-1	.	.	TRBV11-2	TGTGCCAGCAGCTGGGACTCGTACAATGAGCAGTTCTTC	CASSWDSYNEQFF
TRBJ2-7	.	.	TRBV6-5	TGTGCCAGCAACCCGGTAGGAGGGGGCTACGAGCAGTACTTC	CASNPVGGGYEQYF
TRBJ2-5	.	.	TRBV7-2	TGTGCCAGCAGCTTAGCGCCCAGGGACGAGACCCAGTACTTC	CASSLAPRDETQYF
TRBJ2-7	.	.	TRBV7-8	TGTGCCAGCAGCTTATCCCAGAGGGTGACCTACGAGCAGTACTTC	CASSLSQRVTYEQYF
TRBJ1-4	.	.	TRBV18	TGTGCCAGCTCACCAAAGGGACGGGATGAAAAACTGTTTTTT	CASSPKGRDEKLFF
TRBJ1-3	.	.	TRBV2	TGTGCCATCGACGCAGGGGTTTCTGGAAACACCATATATTTT	CAIDAGVSGNTIYF
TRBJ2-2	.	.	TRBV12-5	TGTGCTAGTGCCAAAAGCCCCGGGGAGCTGTTTTTT	CASAKSPGELFF
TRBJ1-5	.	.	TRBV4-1	TGCGCCAGCAGCCAAGAGGGGGCCCAGCCCCAGCATTTT	CASSQEGAQPQHF
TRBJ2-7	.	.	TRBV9	TGTGCCAGCAGCCTAGACCTAGGTTCCCCCTACGAGCAGTACTTC	CASSLDLGSPYEQYF
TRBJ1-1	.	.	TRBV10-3	TGTGCTATCAGTCCAACAGGGAACACTGAAGCTTTCTTT	CAISPTGNTEAFF
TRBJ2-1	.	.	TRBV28	TGTGCCAGCAGTTTAAGAGGACTAAACAATGAGCAGTTCTTC	CASSLRGLNNEQFF
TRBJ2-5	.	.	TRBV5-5	TGTGCCAGCAGCCCCCTGGAGACCCAGTACTTC	CASSPLETQYF
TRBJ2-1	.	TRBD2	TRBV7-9	TGTGCCAGCAGCTTAGCCGCGTCCGGGACTAGCGTCTACAATGAGCAGTTCTTC	CASSLAASGTSVYNEQFF
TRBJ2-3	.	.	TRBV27	TGTGCCAGCAGTTGGACGGGATCCAGCACAGATACGCAGTATTTT	CASSWTGSSTDTQYF
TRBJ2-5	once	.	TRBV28	TGTGCCAGCAGTTTCGTAGAGACCCAGTACTTC	CASSFVETQYF